One TCR beta chain is described in this entry. Original processing notes: Amplification from reference gene primers served as the basis for estimated nucleated cell counts. Assay: immunoSEQ multiplex PCR; the TCRdb copy retains only in-frame clones and omits some. V, J and clone size are those of that table, while D and trimming were read from the DNA. Of around 140,000 clones in the sample, about 90% were seen once. The CDR3 is made up of 16 amino acids. Losses at the gene ends were 6 bases for V and 5 bases for J; bases not matched to a gene: 12. CDR1 and CDR2 (germline): SNHLY, FYNNEI. These data belong to a study of blood T cell repertoires in COVID-19. Study-level background: There were acute and convalescent COVID-19 samples, and they came from the United States, Italy and Spain. PBMCs, B-cell-depleted T cells, or T cells provided the cDNA or gDNA that made up the material.

The TCR originated in a woman aged 60-75 years with acute or convalescent COVID-19. The sample comprised peripheral blood. V is TRBV2 and J is TRBJ2-1; 8 bases line up with TRBD2. CDR3 sequence (DNA): TGTGCCAGCAGAGTTTTCAGCGGGGGACCTAACAATGAGCAGTTCTTC. It encodes CASRVFSGGPNNEQFF.